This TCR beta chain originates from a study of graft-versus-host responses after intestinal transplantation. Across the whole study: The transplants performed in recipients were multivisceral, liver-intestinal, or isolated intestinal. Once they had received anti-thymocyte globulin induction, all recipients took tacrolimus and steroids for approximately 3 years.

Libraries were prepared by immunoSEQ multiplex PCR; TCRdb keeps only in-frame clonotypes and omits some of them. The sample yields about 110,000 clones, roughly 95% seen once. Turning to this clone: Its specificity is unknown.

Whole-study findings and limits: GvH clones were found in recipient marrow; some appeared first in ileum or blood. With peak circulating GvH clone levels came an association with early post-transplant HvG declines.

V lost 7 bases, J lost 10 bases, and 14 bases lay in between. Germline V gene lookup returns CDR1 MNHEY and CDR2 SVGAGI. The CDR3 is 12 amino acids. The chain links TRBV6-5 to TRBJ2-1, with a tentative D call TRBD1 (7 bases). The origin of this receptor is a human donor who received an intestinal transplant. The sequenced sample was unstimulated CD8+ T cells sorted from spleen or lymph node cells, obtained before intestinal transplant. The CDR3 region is CASTPSGGEQFF. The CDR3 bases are TGTGCCAGCACCCCGTCAGGGGGGGAGCAGTTCTTC.